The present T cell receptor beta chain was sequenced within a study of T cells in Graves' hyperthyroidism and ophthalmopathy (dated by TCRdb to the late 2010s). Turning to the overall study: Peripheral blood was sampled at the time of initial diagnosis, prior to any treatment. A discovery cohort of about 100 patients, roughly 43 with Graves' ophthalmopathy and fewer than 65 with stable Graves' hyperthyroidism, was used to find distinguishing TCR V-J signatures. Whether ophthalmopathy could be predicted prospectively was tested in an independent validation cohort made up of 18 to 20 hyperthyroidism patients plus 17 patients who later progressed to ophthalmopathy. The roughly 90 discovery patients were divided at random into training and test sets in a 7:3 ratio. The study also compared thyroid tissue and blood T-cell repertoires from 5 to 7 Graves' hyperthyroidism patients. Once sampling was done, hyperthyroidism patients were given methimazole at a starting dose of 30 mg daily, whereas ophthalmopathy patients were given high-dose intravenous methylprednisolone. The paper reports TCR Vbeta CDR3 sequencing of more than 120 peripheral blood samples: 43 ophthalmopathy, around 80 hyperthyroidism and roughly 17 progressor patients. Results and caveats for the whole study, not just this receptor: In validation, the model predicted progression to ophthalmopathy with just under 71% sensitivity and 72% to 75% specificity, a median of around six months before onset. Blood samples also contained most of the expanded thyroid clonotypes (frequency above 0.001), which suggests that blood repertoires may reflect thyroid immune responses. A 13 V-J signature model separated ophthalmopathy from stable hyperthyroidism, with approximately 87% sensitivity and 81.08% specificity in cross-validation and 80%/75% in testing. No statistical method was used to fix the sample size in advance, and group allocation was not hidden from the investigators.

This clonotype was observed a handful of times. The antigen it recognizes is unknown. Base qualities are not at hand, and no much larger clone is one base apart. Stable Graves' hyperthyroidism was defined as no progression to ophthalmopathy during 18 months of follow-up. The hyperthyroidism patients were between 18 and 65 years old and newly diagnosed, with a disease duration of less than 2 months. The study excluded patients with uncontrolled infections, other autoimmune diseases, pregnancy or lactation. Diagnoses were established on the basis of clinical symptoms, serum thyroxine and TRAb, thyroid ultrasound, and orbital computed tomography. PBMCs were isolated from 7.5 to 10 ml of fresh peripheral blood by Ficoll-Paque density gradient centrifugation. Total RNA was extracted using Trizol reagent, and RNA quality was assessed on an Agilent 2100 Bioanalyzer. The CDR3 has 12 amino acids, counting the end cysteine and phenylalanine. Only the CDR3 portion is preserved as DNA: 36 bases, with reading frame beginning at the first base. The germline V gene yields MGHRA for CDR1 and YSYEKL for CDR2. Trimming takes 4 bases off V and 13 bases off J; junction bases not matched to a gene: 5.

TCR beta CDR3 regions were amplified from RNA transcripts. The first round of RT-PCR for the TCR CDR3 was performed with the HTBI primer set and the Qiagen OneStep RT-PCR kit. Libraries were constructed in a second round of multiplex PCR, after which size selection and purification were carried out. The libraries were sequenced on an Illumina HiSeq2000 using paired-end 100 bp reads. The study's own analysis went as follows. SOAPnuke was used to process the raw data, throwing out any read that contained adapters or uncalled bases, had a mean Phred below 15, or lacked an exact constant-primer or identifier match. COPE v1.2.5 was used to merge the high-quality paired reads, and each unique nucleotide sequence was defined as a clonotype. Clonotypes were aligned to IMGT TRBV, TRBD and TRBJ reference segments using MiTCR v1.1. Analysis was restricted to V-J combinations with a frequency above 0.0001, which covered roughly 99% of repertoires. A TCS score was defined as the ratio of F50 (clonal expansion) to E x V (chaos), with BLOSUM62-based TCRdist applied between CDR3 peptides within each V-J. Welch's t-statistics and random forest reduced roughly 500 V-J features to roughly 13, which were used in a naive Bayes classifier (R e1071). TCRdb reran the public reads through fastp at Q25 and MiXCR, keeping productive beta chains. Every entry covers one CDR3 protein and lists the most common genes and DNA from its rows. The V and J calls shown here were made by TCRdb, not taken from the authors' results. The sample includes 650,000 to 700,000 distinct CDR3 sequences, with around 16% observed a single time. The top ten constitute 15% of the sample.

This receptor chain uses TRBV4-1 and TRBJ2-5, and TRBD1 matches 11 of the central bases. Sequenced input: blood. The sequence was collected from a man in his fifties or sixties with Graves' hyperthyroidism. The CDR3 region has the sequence CASSRGQGAAYF. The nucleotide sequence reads TGCGCCAGCAGCCGAGGACAGGGGGCTGCGTACTTC.